These 11 T cell receptor beta chains share one sample of origin, sequenced in a study of T cells in Graves' hyperthyroidism and ophthalmopathy. Researchers amplified the TCR beta CDR3 regions from RNA transcripts. The TCR CDR3 first-round RT-PCR relied on the HTBI primer set. TCRdb re-derived calls from the multiplex PCR reads in MiXCR, one entry per CDR3 protein. Here the sample spans about 260,000 distinct CDR3 sequences, around 15% being singletons. The sample taken for sequencing was blood. These receptors were taken from a woman under 30 with Graves' ophthalmopathy.

Ten or more counts support this clonotype. The chain has TRBV6-6 and TRBJ1-1; D unclear. CDR1 MNHNY and CDR2 SVGAGI come from the germline V gene (reference sequence). The V end was cut by 2 bases, the J end by 6 bases, with 10 bases between. The CDR3 has 13 amino acids. CDR3 sequence reads: CASSYPLGSEAFF. DNA of the CDR3: TGTGCCAGCAGTTACCCTTTGGGTTCTGAAGCTTTCTTT.

This clonotype has a handful of counts. CDR3 amino acids: CASSTGQGDTIYF. DNA of the CDR3: TGTGCCAGCTCAACGGGACAGGGTGACACCATATATTTT. V is TRBV18 and J is TRBJ1-3, with TRBD1 identical over 9 bases. The trim removed 5 bases at V and 8 bases at J, leaving 4 bases unmatched. The CDR3 extends over 13 amino acids. Per the germline V gene, CDR1 is KGHSH and CDR2 is LQKENI. Complete variable domain (other parts from reference TRBV18 and TRBJ1-3): NAGVMQNPRHLVRRRGQEARLRCSPMKGHSHVYWYRQLPEEGLKFMVYLQKENIIDESGMPKERFSAEFPKEGPSILRIQQVVRGDSAAYFCASSTGQGDTIYFGEGSWLTVV.

This clonotype was counted only a few times. At one end the junction does not follow the germline gene, possibly because of a read error. The CDR3 DNA is TGTGCCAGCAGTTACTCGAAAGCCCGAGCCTATGGCTACATCTTC. It encodes CASSYSKARAYGYIF. The genes are TRBV6-6 and TRBJ1-2; D is undetermined. The CDR3 sequence is 15 residues long. Germline V lookup: CDR1 MNHNY, CDR2 SVGAGI (reference sequence).

In its sample, this clonotype was seen many times. V gene TRBV7-9 combines with J gene TRBJ2-7, with D perhaps being TRBD1 or TRBD2 (5 bases each). The CDR3 sequence is 15 residues long. The germline V gene encodes CDR1 SEHNR and CDR2 FQNEAQ (reference sequence). The germline V and J ends were trimmed by 5 bases and 3 bases, with 17 bases remaining between them. In DNA form, the CDR3 reads TGTGCCAGCAGCACCGAGGGCAAGGGGCTCTACGAGCAGTACTTC. It specifies CASSTEGKGLYEQYF.

This clonotype was detected many times. The CDR3 DNA is TGTGCCAGCAAATTAAGCGGGGACTACGAGCAGTACTTC. Translation: CASKLSGDYEQYF. The chain is built from TRBV12-3 or TRBV12-4 and TRBJ2-7; 7 positions match TRBD2. This CDR3 spans 13 amino acids. V lost 7 bases, J lost 3 bases, and 6 bases stayed unmatched.

The chain employs TRBV10-3 and TRBJ2-1, with TRBD2 matching over 9 bases. V shed 11 bases, J shed 1 base, and the junction held 15 bases outside the gene matches. The CDR3 loop spans 17 amino acids. Germline assignment: CDR1 ENHRY and CDR2 SYGVKD. The chain's CDR3 is CARRSSGSVNSYNEQFF. The CDR3 DNA reads as TGTGCCCGTCGGAGTAGCGGGAGTGTAAATTCCTACAATGAGCAGTTCTTC.

This clonotype was counted at least ten times. The V call is TRBV28, the J call TRBJ1-4; 9 nucleotides line up with TRBD1. After removal of 4 bases from V and 8 bases from J, the junction contained 5 bases not matched to a gene. Germline CDR1 reads MDHEN; CDR2 reads SYDVKM. This CDR3 spans 14 amino acids. CDR3 loop: CASSWGTGKEKLFF. DNA of the CDR3: TGTGCCAGCAGTTGGGGGACAGGGAAAGAAAAACTGTTTTTT. The full variable domain, in which reference TRBV28 and TRBJ1-4 provide the parts outside the CDR3, is DVKVTQSSRYLVKRTGEKVFLECVQDMDHENMFWYRQDPGLGLRLIYFSYDVKMKEKGDIPEGYSVSREKKERFSLILESASTNQTSMYLCASSWGTGKEKLFFGSGTQLSVL.

The sample holds one count of this clonotype. This chain uses TRBV28 with TRBJ2-5, with 9 positions matching TRBD1. The CDR3 covers 16 residues. J was trimmed by 2 bases and V by 3 bases; bases with no gene match: 7. The germline gives CDR1 MDHEN, CDR2 SYDVKM. CDR3 nucleotide sequence: TGTGCCAGCAGTTTGGGACAGGGACCCCCTCAAGAGACCCAGTACTTC. The encoded protein is CASSLGQGPPQETQYF.

This clonotype was seen a handful of times. The V gene is TRBV11-1, the J gene TRBJ1-6, with no clear D. The germline V gene encodes CDR1 SGHAT and CDR2 FQDESV (reference sequence). This CDR3 has 13 amino acids. Trimming removed 0 bases at V and 4 bases at J, with 1 base between. The CDR3 is CASSLAYNSPLHF. CDR3 DNA: TGTGCCAGCAGCTTAGCTTATAATTCACCCCTCCACTTT. Full variable domain (remainder filled in from reference TRBV11-1 and TRBJ1-6): EAEVAQSPRYKITEKSQAVAFWCDPISGHATLYWYRQILGQGPELLVQFQDESVVDDSQLPKDRFSAERLKGVDSTLKIQPAELGDSAMYLCASSLAYNSPLHFGNGTRLTVT.

Many counts were recorded for this clonotype. For the CDR3, the DNA is TGTGCCAGCAGTTCCCCCCCCCGATACGATGGCTACACCTTC. This codes for CASSSPPRYDGYTF. The rearrangement joins TRBV28 to TRBJ1-2; D gene uncertain. Germline values: CDR1 MDHEN, CDR2 SYDVKM. V was clipped by 4 bases and J by 6 bases, with 15 bases between them. The CDR3 consists of 14 residues.

The V gene is TRBV7-2, the J gene TRBJ1-2, with D hard to call. CDR1 is SGHTA and CDR2 is FQGNSA in the germline V gene. Trimming removed 1 base from V and 7 bases from J, with 7 bases in between. CDR3 size: 12 residues. CDR3 in amino acids: CASSLERGGYTF. The DNA of the CDR3 is TGTGCCAGCAGCTTAGAGCGGGGTGGCTACACCTTC. Combining the CDR3 with reference TRBV7-2 and TRBJ1-2 gives the whole variable domain GAGVSQSPSNKVTEKGKDVELRCDPISGHTALYWYRQSLGQGLEFLIYFQGNSAPDKSGLPSDRFSAERTGGSVSTLTIQRTQQEDSAVYLCASSLERGGYTFGSGTRLTVV.